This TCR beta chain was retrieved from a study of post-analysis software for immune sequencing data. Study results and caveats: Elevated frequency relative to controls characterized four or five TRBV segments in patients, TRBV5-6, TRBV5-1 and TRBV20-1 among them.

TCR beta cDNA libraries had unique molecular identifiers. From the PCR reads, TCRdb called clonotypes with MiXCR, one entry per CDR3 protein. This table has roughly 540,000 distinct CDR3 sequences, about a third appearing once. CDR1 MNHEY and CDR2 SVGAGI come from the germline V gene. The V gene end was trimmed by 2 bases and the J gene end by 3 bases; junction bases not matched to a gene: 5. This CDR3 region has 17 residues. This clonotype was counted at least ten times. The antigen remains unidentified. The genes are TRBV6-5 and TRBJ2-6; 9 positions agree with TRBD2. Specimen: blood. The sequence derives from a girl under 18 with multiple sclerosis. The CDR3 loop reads CASSYGGGAVGANVLTF. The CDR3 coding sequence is TGTGCCAGCAGTTACGGCGGGGGGGCAGTTGGGGCCAACGTCCTGACTTTC.